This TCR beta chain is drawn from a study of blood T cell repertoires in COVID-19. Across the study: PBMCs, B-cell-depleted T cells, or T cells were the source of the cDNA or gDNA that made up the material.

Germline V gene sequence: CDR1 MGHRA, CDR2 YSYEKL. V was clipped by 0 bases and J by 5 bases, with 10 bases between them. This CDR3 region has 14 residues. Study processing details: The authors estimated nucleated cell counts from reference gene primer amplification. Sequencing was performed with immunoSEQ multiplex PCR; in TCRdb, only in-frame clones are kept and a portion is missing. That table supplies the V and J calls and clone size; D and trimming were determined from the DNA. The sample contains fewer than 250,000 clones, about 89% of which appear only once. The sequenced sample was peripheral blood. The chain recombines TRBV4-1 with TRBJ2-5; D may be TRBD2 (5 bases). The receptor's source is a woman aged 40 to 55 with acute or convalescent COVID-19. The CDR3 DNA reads TGCGCCAGCAGCCAAGACGGGCTAGCCGAGACCCAGTACTTC. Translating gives CASSQDGLAETQYF.